Shown below are 11 T cell receptor beta chains from a single sample sequenced in a study of beta chain features in type 1 diabetes. The sequenced template was cDNA made from the entire isolated RNA. Produced via immunoSEQ multiplex PCR; TCRdb's table is partial and in-frame only. The table lists hundreds of thousands of clones, roughly 13% of them singletons, with around 0.04% in the top ten. Their specific antigens are unknown. Study findings and constraints: Within each of all four CD4+ subsets, Type 1 diabetes patients had TCRB CDR3s that were moderately but significantly shorter.

The sequencing sample was made of naive CD4+ T cells from blood. The receptors derive from a young man with type 1 diabetes.

The chain uses TRBV30 and TRBJ1-5; tentative D call: TRBD1 (5 bases). Germline CDR1 reads GTSNPN; CDR2 reads SVGIG (reference sequence). The CDR3 spans 14 residues. Trimming pared 1 base from V and 11 bases from J, leaving 18 bases between. The CDR3 DNA follows: TGTGCCTGGAGTGAGGGGAGAGCCGATGGGTCCCAGCATTTT. Translated, it gives CAWSEGRADGSQHF.

The genes are TRBV7-2 and TRBJ1-1, with D perhaps matching TRBD1 (5 bases). The CDR3 spans 13 residues. Germline CDR1 SGHTA, CDR2 FQGNSA. The V gene lost 3 bases and the J gene lost 4 bases, with 9 bases spanning the gap. In DNA, the CDR3 is TGTGCCAGCAGCTTCGACAGAACCACTGAAGCTTTCTTT. Translation gives CASSFDRTTEAFF.

This clone has just a few counts. This chain links TRBV5-4 with TRBJ1-1; D is undetermined. This CDR3 region has 13 residues. Germline assignment: CDR1 SGHNT and CDR2 YYREEE (reference sequence). Trimming removed 0 bases from V and 5 bases from J, with 8 bases in between. DNA for the CDR3: TGTGCCAGCAGCTTGGCTTTGGGGACTGAAGCTTTCTTT. Protein sequence: CASSLALGTEAFF.

This clone has only a few counts. This chain uses TRBV9 with TRBJ1-5; 8 nucleotides agree with TRBD1. J was trimmed by 6 bases and V by 0 bases; bases with no gene match: 2. The CDR3 has 14 amino acids. Per the germline V gene, CDR1 is SGDLS and CDR2 is YYNGEE. This CDR3 reads CASSVGQGFQPQHF. The CDR3 DNA reads TGTGCCAGCAGCGTAGGACAGGGGTTTCAGCCCCAGCATTTT.

This clone was counted a few times. This chain links TRBV4-2 with TRBJ1-2; D possibly corresponds to TRBD1 (6 bases). Trimming left V 4 bases short and J 8 bases short, with 14 bases between. Germline-derived CDR1 and CDR2 are LGHNA and YNFKEQ. The CDR3 covers 13 residues. The CDR3 coding sequence is TGTGCCAGCAGCCTACAGGGCGATGACGGCTACACCTTC. This encodes CASSLQGDDGYTF.

This clone was counted a few times. J is TRBJ1-1 and V is TRBV4-1; weak D call: TRBD1 (5 bases). The CDR3 has 15 residues. The ends were cut back, 8 bases at V and 1 base at J, with 17 bases in the middle. From germline, CDR1 is MGHRA and CDR2 YSYEKL. The CDR3 loop reads CASVDFLRGNTEAFF. The CDR3 DNA is TGCGCCAGCGTAGACTTTTTAAGGGGGAACACTGAAGCTTTCTTT.

This chain links TRBV4-3 with TRBJ1-5; D unclear. This CDR3 has 17 amino acids. Germline CDR1 LGHNA, CDR2 YSLEER. The V end lost 0 bases, the J end lost 0 bases, and 12 bases lay between the germline ends. In DNA form, the CDR3 reads TGCGCCAGCAGCCAAGATGCGGTACCCTCTAGCAATCAGCCCCAGCATTTT. Its translation is CASSQDAVPSSNQPQHF.

Comments on this clone: Other nucleotide sequences from this sample produce the same CDR3. The CDR3 region has the DNA TGTGCCTGGAGTGTCCAGGGTAGTCAGCCCCAGCATTTT. Protein product: CAWSVQGSQPQHF. This chain links TRBV30 with TRBJ1-5; possible D gene TRBD1, 5 bases. The CDR3 has 13 amino acids. Per germline, CDR1 GTSNPN and CDR2 SVGIG (reference sequence). The germline V and J ends were trimmed by 0 bases and 6 bases, with 9 bases remaining between them.

V gene TRBV29-1 combines with J gene TRBJ2-7, with D perhaps matching TRBD2 (5 bases). V dropped 8 bases and J dropped 6 bases, with 20 bases sitting between them. The CDR3 is 13 residues long. CDR1 is SQVTM and CDR2 is ANQGSEA in the germline V gene. The CDR3 bases are TGCAGCCCGTCAGGACTCTTCCTGGGCGAGCAGTACTTC. Translated: CSPSGLFLGEQYF.

This rearrangement joins TRBV6-6 to TRBJ1-2; 7 nucleotides line up with TRBD1. The CDR3 spans 16 residues. Germline V lookup: CDR1 MNHNY, CDR2 SVGAGI (reference sequence). The ends lost 2 bases at V and 6 bases at J; junction bases unmatched: 12. The CDR3 sequence: CASSYRARQGSNGYTF. The CDR3, as DNA: TGTGCCAGCAGTTACCGTGCTCGACAGGGAAGCAATGGCTACACCTTC.

The rearrangement joins TRBV7-8 to TRBJ1-5, with a tentative D call TRBD1 (6 bases). The germline V gene has CDR1 SGHVS and CDR2 FQNEAQ. The CDR3 contains 15 residues. V shed 5 bases and J shed 2 bases, with 13 bases lying between them. CDR3 in amino acids: CASSGGRFGNQPQHF. The DNA of the CDR3 is TGTGCCAGCAGCGGGGGGCGATTCGGCAATCAGCCCCAGCATTTT.